This T cell receptor (beta chain) was identified in a study of cytomegalovirus exposure and HLA in healthy donors. Overall study findings and caveats: Certain indistinguishable V segments, among them TRBV6-2 and TRBV6-3, were excluded.

Primers: 60 Vbeta forward and 13 Jbeta reverse. Method: immunoSEQ multiplex PCR; TCRdb's copy keeps in-frame clones and lacks some. The repertoire consists of about 160,000 clones, with roughly 76% occurring once and the leading ten covering 13%. Healthy people donating bone marrow made up the donors. With regard to this clone: The target antigen is unknown.

The germline V and J ends were trimmed by 3 bases and 12 bases, with 15 bases remaining between them. CDR1 GTSNPN and CDR2 SVGIG come from the germline V gene (reference sequence). The CDR3 length is 12 residues. The V and J genes are TRBV30 and TRBJ2-1; D not certain. Sequenced sample: PBMCs. This receptor was identified in a woman aged 45-65 years in good health and CMV-seronegative. CDR3 sequence reads: CAWSLSLEWQFF. The CDR3 DNA follows: TGTGCCTGGAGCCTCTCCTTGGAGTGGCAGTTCTTC.